The 24 T cell receptor beta chains reported below all come from one sample, sequenced in a study of patients and donors after allogeneic stem cell transplantation. Via MiXCR, TCRdb re-called the RT-PCR reads, giving one row per CDR3 protein. Counted here are about 230,000 distinct CDR3 sequences, roughly 14% occurring once; the ten biggest clones make up roughly 12%. Material: blood, either unsorted or a sorted T cell fraction (not recorded which). All receptors come from a human donor who was either an allogeneic HSCT recipient or a stem cell or donor lymphocyte infusion donor (not recorded which). It is not recorded whose cells these are; they may come from a transplant donor.

This clonotype turned up a few times. The rearrangement uses TRBV5-1 and TRBJ1-6; D is unclear. V lost 4 bases to trimming and J lost 3 bases, with 8 bases between them. This CDR3 is built from 14 residues. Per the germline V gene, CDR1 is SGHRS and CDR2 is YFSETQ. This CDR3 reads CASSSQSYNSPLHF. In nucleotides, the CDR3 is TGCGCCAGCAGCAGCCAGAGCTATAATTCACCCCTCCACTTT.

This clonotype has a count of ten or more. This chain joins TRBV11-1 and TRBJ1-1, with TRBD1 matching over 8 bases. Trimming at V came to 4 bases and at J to 1 base, leaving 8 bases not matched to a gene. The length of the CDR3 is 16 residues. Germline assignment: CDR1 SGHAT and CDR2 FQDESV (reference sequence). The CDR3 loop is CASSYGQGGGNTEAFF. The CDR3 bases are TGTGCCAGCAGCTACGGACAGGGAGGAGGGAACACTGAAGCTTTCTTT. Variable domain in full (rest from reference TRBV11-1 and TRBJ1-1): EAEVAQSPRYKITEKSQAVAFWCDPISGHATLYWYRQILGQGPELLVQFQDESVVDDSQLPKDRFSAERLKGVDSTLKIQPAELGDSAMYLCASSYGQGGGNTEAFFGQGTRLTVV.

This clonotype was seen repeatedly, ten times or more. This rearrangement joins TRBV15 to TRBJ2-5, with a weak D call TRBD1 (7 bases). Per the germline V gene, CDR1 is LNHNV and CDR2 is YYDKDF (reference sequence). This CDR3 spans 16 amino acids. Deletions cut 0 bases from V and 5 bases from J, with 16 bases between. This CDR3 reads CATSRDRRGRGETQYF. The CDR3 bases are TGTGCCACCAGCAGAGATCGGAGGGGGCGAGGGGAGACCCAGTACTTC. The full variable domain, in which reference TRBV15 and TRBJ2-5 provide the parts outside the CDR3, is DAMVIQNPRYQVTQFGKPVTLSCSQTLNHNVMYWYQQKSSQAPKLLFHYYDKDFNNEADTPDNFQSRRPNTSFCFLDIRSPGLGDTAMYLCATSRDRRGRGETQYFGPGTRLLVL.

This clonotype was counted at least ten times. The V and J genes are TRBV5-1 and TRBJ2-3, with D possibly TRBD1 on 6 matching bases. Per germline, CDR1 SGHRS and CDR2 YFSETQ. The CDR3 is 14 residues long. V dropped 6 bases and J dropped 0 bases, with 11 bases sitting between them. The CDR3 region has the DNA TGCGCCAGCATAAGGGGGTCTAGCACAGATACGCAGTATTTT. Its protein product is CASIRGSSTDTQYF.

This sequence joins TRBV6-5 and TRBJ1-2; tentative D call: TRBD1 (6 bases). Germline-derived CDR1 and CDR2 are MNHEY and SVGAGI. The ends were cut back, 3 bases at V and 8 bases at J, with 13 bases in the middle. This CDR3 has 13 amino acids. CDR3 loop: CASSYTGREGYTF. The CDR3 DNA reads TGTGCCAGCAGTTATACAGGGAGGGAGGGCTACACCTTC.

The table lists this clonotype with many counts. The V and J genes are TRBV29-1 and TRBJ1-2, with 7 positions matching TRBD1. The CDR3 is 14 residues long. J gave up 7 bases and V 2 bases, and 10 bases lay outside the gene matches. Per the germline V gene, CDR1 is SQVTM and CDR2 is ANQGSEA. The CDR3 nucleotides read TGCAGCGTTGAAATAGGAGGGGGCGGGTCTGGCTACACCTTC. It yields the protein CSVEIGGGGSGYTF.

This clonotype was recorded at least ten times. This chain links TRBV9 with TRBJ1-4, with unresolved D. CDR3 length: 18 amino acids. V lost 2 bases and J lost 4, with 21 bases in between. Germline V CDR1 and CDR2: SGDLS, YYNGEE. CDR3 sequence: CASSVLPGGGLGNEKLFF. DNA of the CDR3: TGTGCCAGCAGCGTCCTACCCGGCGGCGGGCTCGGTAATGAAAAACTGTTTTTT.

This clonotype was picked up a small number of times. The chain has TRBV12-3 or TRBV12-4 and TRBJ2-3; D may be TRBD1 (6 bases). V lost 6 bases and J 5 bases, leaving 18 bases between the germline ends. CDR3 size: 15 residues. The CDR3 region is CASRQQGRVGDTQYF. Written as DNA, the CDR3 is TGTGCCAGCAGGCAACAGGGTAGGGTTGGAGATACGCAGTATTTT.

This clonotype was counted only a few times. The J gene is TRBJ2-1, the V gene TRBV21-1; the table's D call of TRBD2 was not tested on the DNA. TRBV21-1 is recorded as a pseudogene. The CDR3 contains 12 residues. The CDR3 here is CASSKTSGEEFF. CDR3 nucleotide sequence: TGTGCCAGCAGCAAGACTAGCGGGGAAGAGTTCTTC.

This clonotype was counted ten times or more. This chain uses TRBV12-3 or TRBV12-4 with TRBJ2-5, with D perhaps matching TRBD1 (7 bases). V was clipped by 3 bases and J by 1 base, with 12 bases between them. This CDR3 has 15 amino acids. CDR3 in amino acids: CASSFRGTAQETQYF. CDR3 coding DNA: TGTGCCAGCAGTTTCCGCGGGACAGCCCAAGAGACCCAGTACTTC.

The chain links TRBV11-3 to TRBJ2-7, with a weak D call TRBD1 (6 bases). V lost 5 bases and J lost 0, with 11 bases in between. The CDR3 runs to 14 residues. Germline V CDR1 and CDR2: SGHNT, YENEEA. The CDR3 region is CASSRKGHSYEQYF. CDR3 in DNA: TGTGCCAGCAGCAGAAAGGGACACTCCTACGAGCAGTACTTC.

This clonotype was seen more than once but under ten times. The J gene is TRBJ1-5, the V gene TRBV5-8; D unclear. The length of the CDR3 is 15 residues. From germline, CDR1 is SGHTS and CDR2 YDEGEE. The germline V and J ends were trimmed by 3 bases and 7 bases, with 17 bases remaining between them. The CDR3 here is CASSSGGNVRQPQHF. CDR3 nucleotides: TGTGCCAGCAGCTCGGGCGGGAATGTGCGCCAGCCCCAGCATTTT.

Points on this clonotype: One base away lies a much larger clone, so this may be a sequencing read error. A read error is likely, as this CDR3 ends without the conserved phenylalanine or tryptophan. This rearrangement joins TRBV29-1 to TRBJ2-3; perhaps TRBD2 as D (6 bases). CDR3 size: 15 residues. Germline CDR1 is SQVTM and CDR2 is ANQGSEA. The V end lost 8 bases, the J end lost 1 base, and 19 bases lay between the germline ends. The CDR3 bases are TGCAGCTCCGCCGATGGGAGGTCAGGCACAGATACGCAGTATCTT. Its protein product is CSSADGRSGTDTQYL.

This clonotype was recorded many times. This chain links TRBV20-1 with TRBJ2-5, with 9 bases lining up with TRBD1. This CDR3 contains 15 residues. J lost 2 bases, V lost 5 bases, and 9 bases had no gene match. CDR1 DFQATT and CDR2 SNEGSKA come from the germline V gene (reference sequence). The CDR3 loop reads CSAASGQGSQETQYF. Here the CDR3 DNA reads TGCAGTGCTGCCTCGGGACAGGGAAGTCAAGAGACCCAGTACTTC.

The chain couples TRBV9 to TRBJ2-3; D gene unclear. CDR1 SGDLS and CDR2 YYNGEE come from the germline V gene. This CDR3 comprises 13 residues. V lost 0 bases and J 4 bases, leaving 6 bases between the germline ends. DNA for the CDR3: TGTGCCAGCAGCGTAGCTGGGGCAGATACGCAGTATTTT. Translation: CASSVAGADTQYF.

This clonotype has just a few counts. The chain has TRBV20-1 and TRBJ2-2; TRBD2 matches at 7 bases. V was clipped by 0 bases and J by 7 bases; unmatched bases: 14. The CDR3 is made up of 17 amino acids. CDR1 is DFQATT and CDR2 is SNEGSKA in the germline V gene (reference sequence). CDR3 sequence: CSARDWSGGPRGGELFF. The CDR3 DNA follows: TGCAGTGCTAGAGATTGGTCGGGAGGCCCCCGGGGCGGGGAGCTGTTTTTT.

This clonotype was seen a handful of times. DNA of the CDR3: TGTGCCACCAGTAGGACAGGGGATGTAGATACGCAGTATTTT. Residues: CATSRTGDVDTQYF. The V and J genes are TRBV24-1 and TRBJ2-3; the match to TRBD1 covers 9 bases. Germline V CDR1 and CDR2: KGHDR, SFDVKD. Germline trimming cut 6 bases from V and 5 bases from J; bases unmatched to any gene: 5. This CDR3 has 14 amino acids.

This clonotype came up many times. The chain uses TRBV29-1 and TRBJ2-7, with TRBD2 identical over 11 bases. Germline CDR1 and CDR2: SQVTM and ANQGSEA. The CDR3 extends over 13 amino acids. V shed 6 bases, J shed 5 bases, and the junction held 6 bases outside the gene matches. CDR3 sequence: CSVAVAGGNEQYF. The DNA of the CDR3 is TGCAGCGTCGCCGTAGCGGGAGGGAACGAGCAGTACTTC.

At least ten counts were recorded for this clonotype. The chain combines TRBV29-1 with TRBJ2-3, with TRBD2 matching over 7 bases. Germline CDR1 and CDR2: SQVTM and ANQGSEA. The CDR3 spans 15 residues. The J segment lost 8 bases and the V segment lost 1 base, leaving 12 bases of the junction unmatched. CDR3 sequence (DNA): TGCAGCGTTGAAGTGGGGCCTAGCGGTCCCGCTACGCAGTATTTT. Translated: CSVEVGPSGPATQYF.

The rearrangement links TRBV7-8 to TRBJ1-2, with TRBD1 as a possible D gene (5 bases). Germline V gene data show CDR1 as SGHVS and CDR2 as FQNEAQ. CDR3 length equals 16 residues. V lost 4 bases to trimming and J lost 4 bases, with 19 bases between them. The CDR3 nucleotides read TGTGCCAGCAGCTACCGCCCGAGGGGACTAAGCTATGGCTACACCTTC. Protein sequence: CASSYRPRGLSYGYTF. Looking up the rest from reference TRBV7-8 and TRBJ1-2 gives the full variable domain: GAGVSQSPRYKVAKRGQDVALRCDPISGHVSLFWYQQALGQGPEFLTYFQNEAQLDKSGLPSDRFFAERPEGSVSTLKIQRTQQEDSAVYLCASSYRPRGLSYGYTFGSGTRLTVV.

This clonotype was observed a handful of times. V gene TRBV27 combines with J gene TRBJ2-1; 9 bases align to TRBD2. Looked up from germline, CDR1 is MNHEY and CDR2 is SMNVEV (reference sequence). The CDR3 length is 14 residues. V was pared by 0 bases and J by 13 bases, with 7 bases of the junction left unmatched. The CDR3 protein is CASSLSLGGRVQFF. DNA for the CDR3: TGTGCCAGCAGTTTATCCCTCGGCGGGAGGGTACAGTTCTTC.

This chain joins TRBV24-1 and TRBJ2-5; possible D gene TRBD2, 5 bases. Germline CDR1 and CDR2: KGHDR and SFDVKD. V dropped 6 bases and J dropped 2 bases, with 12 bases sitting between them. CDR3 size: 14 residues. The CDR3 coding sequence is TGTGCCACCAGTAACATGCCGGGGCAAGAGACCCAGTACTTC. Translating it yields CATSNMPGQETQYF.

This clonotype occurred a few times. The chain recombines TRBV30 with TRBJ2-7; D perhaps matches TRBD1 (5 bases). The germline V and J ends were trimmed by 7 bases and 2 bases, with 15 bases remaining between them. The CDR3 runs to 13 residues. Looked up from germline, CDR1 is GTSNPN and CDR2 is SVGIG (reference sequence). The CDR3 here is CALRSGPAYEQYF. DNA for the CDR3: TGTGCCTTAAGGTCAGGGCCCGCCTACGAGCAGTACTTC.

This clonotype has only a few counts. The chain recombines TRBV19 with TRBJ1-2; 10 nucleotides agree with TRBD1. The CDR3 has 15 amino acids. In germline, CDR1 is LNHDA, CDR2 SQIVND (reference sequence). With 9 bases clipped from V and 7 bases from J, the junction kept 14 bases outside the gene matches. The CDR3 region is CASWDRGLVGGGYTF. The DNA of the CDR3 is TGTGCCAGCTGGGACAGGGGTTTGGTCGGGGGTGGCTACACCTTC.